One and the same sample provided the 12 T cell receptor beta chains below, sequenced in a study of T cell repertoires in cytomegalovirus infection. TCRdb recomputed calls from the reads with MiXCR, one row per CDR3 protein. The table includes roughly 500,000 distinct CDR3 sequences, about 15% detected once. The sequencing sample was made of CD8+ T cells from PBMCs. The receptors come from a human donor in good health (CMV status not recorded). Some clones in this sample may be carry-over from other donors' samples.

A word on this clonotype: The CDR3 ends on some other residue instead of the conserved phenylalanine or tryptophan, so this is likely a read error. The chain uses TRBV12-3 or TRBV12-4 and TRBJ2-6, with no clear D. Trimming stripped 5 bases from V and 0 bases from J, with 8 bases between. The CDR3 has 15 amino acids. This CDR3 reads CASSEPGSGANVLTL. The CDR3 DNA sequence: TGTGCCAGCAGTGAACCCGGCTCTGGGGCCAACGTCCTGACTTTA.

This clonotype was seen at least ten times. The chain has TRBV6-1 and TRBJ1-2; D unclear. V was clipped by 6 bases and J by 7 bases, with 15 bases between them. CDR1 and CDR2 from the germline V gene are MNHNS and SASEGT. The CDR3 covers 13 residues. CDR3: CASRSPRTGGYTF. CDR3 bases: TGTGCCAGCAGGTCACCACGAACTGGTGGCTACACCTTC.

The chain is built from TRBV5-4 and TRBJ1-6; D is ambiguous. This CDR3 is built from 15 residues. CDR1 and CDR2 (germline): SGHNT, YYREEE (reference sequence). The V end was cut by 2 bases, the J end by 6 bases, with 12 bases between. The CDR3 reads CASSFGRGGNSPLHF. CDR3 nucleotide sequence: TGTGCCAGCAGCTTTGGACGGGGTGGTAATTCACCCCTCCACTTT.

CDR3 DNA sequence: TGCGCCAGCAGCCAAGAGGGCAAACCCCAGCATTTT. As protein: CASSQEGKPQHF. This chain connects TRBV4-1 to TRBJ1-5; D call uncertain. CDR1 and CDR2 (germline): MGHRA, YSYEKL. The CDR3 has 12 residues. V was shortened by 0 bases and J by 10 bases, with 7 bases between the two germline ends.

The gene calls are TRBV28 and TRBJ2-7; D is uncertain. The germline gives CDR1 MDHEN, CDR2 SYDVKM. The CDR3 runs 15 residues. V was clipped by 5 bases and J by 7 bases, with 21 bases between them. The CDR3 nucleotides are TGTGCCAGCAGTATCATGCCGACACCAGGTCAGGAGCAGTACTTC. Protein sequence: CASSIMPTPGQEQYF.

The V call is TRBV11-2, the J call TRBJ1-4; 7 nucleotides align to TRBD1. The CDR3 is 14 amino acids. V gave up 4 bases and J gave up 5 bases; unmatched junction bases: 4. Germline loops: CDR1 SGHAT, CDR2 FQNNGV. CDR3 sequence (DNA): TGTGCCAGCAGCTCAGGGGGATTCAATGAAAAACTGTTTTTT. Translating it yields CASSSGGFNEKLFF.

This clonotype was observed a handful of times. The chain couples TRBV6-6 to TRBJ2-1; 8 positions agree with TRBD2. J lost 5 bases, V lost 5 bases, and 5 bases had no gene match. The CDR3 runs 14 residues. Germline loops: CDR1 MNHNY, CDR2 SVGAGI (reference sequence). The CDR3 DNA follows: TGTGCCAGCAGTGTCAGCGGGAGAAACAATGAGCAGTTCTTC. Translated, it gives CASSVSGRNNEQFF.

The V gene is TRBV9, the J gene TRBJ2-3; D is unclear. The CDR3 totals 17 residues. Looked up from germline, CDR1 is SGDLS and CDR2 is YYNGEE. With 1 base removed from V and 0 bases from J, the gap between germline ends came to 15 bases. CDR3 sequence (DNA): TGTGCCAGCAGCGTAAATCGAGACACCGGTAGCACAGATACGCAGTATTTT. It encodes CASSVNRDTGSTDTQYF.

The chain uses TRBV5-1 and TRBJ1-2, with D perhaps matching TRBD1 (6 bases). The CDR3 has 14 amino acids. Germline V gene data show CDR1 as SGHRS and CDR2 as YFSETQ. V gave up 7 bases and J gave up 2 bases, with 15 bases separating them. The CDR3 spells CASASGQSNYGYTF. The CDR3 DNA reads TGCGCCAGCGCCTCCGGACAGTCAAACTATGGCTACACCTTC.

This clonotype showed up many times. V gene TRBV11-2 combines with J gene TRBJ1-1; D may be TRBD1 (5 bases). Trimming stripped 3 bases from V and 3 bases from J, with 11 bases between. The CDR3 contains 14 residues. Germline CDR1 reads SGHAT; CDR2 reads FQNNGV. Here the CDR3 DNA reads TGTGCCAGCAGCTTCGGGGTAGGGGACACTGAAGCTTTCTTT. This encodes CASSFGVGDTEAFF.

The table lists this clonotype with a few counts. The chain recombines TRBV4-1 with TRBJ2-3; the match to TRBD2 covers 11 bases. The CDR3 runs to 17 residues. V dropped 1 base and J dropped 5; count of bases not matched to a gene: 8. Germline CDR1 and CDR2: MGHRA and YSYEKL. Written as DNA, the CDR3 is TGCGCCAGCAGCCAAGTTGTAGCGGGGGGGCGGAGAGATACGCAGTATTTT. Translated: CASSQVVAGGRRDTQYF.

This clonotype was seen only a few times. The chain recombines TRBV9 with TRBJ1-1, with D tentatively TRBD1 (5 bases). Germline V gene sequence: CDR1 SGDLS, CDR2 YYNGEE. V lost 0 bases, J lost 1 base, and 16 bases lay in between. The CDR3 is made up of 17 amino acids. The CDR3 bases are TGTGCCAGCAGCGTAGTAGTGGCGTCGGACACGAACACTGAAGCTTTCTTT. Its translation is CASSVVVASDTNTEAFF. The complete variable domain, with remaining parts taken from reference TRBV9 and TRBJ1-1, reads DSGVTQTPKHLITATGQRVTLRCSPRSGDLSVYWYQQSLDQGLQFLIQYYNGEERAKGNILERFSAQQFPDLHSELNLSSLELGDSALYFCASSVVVASDTNTEAFFGQGTRLTVV.